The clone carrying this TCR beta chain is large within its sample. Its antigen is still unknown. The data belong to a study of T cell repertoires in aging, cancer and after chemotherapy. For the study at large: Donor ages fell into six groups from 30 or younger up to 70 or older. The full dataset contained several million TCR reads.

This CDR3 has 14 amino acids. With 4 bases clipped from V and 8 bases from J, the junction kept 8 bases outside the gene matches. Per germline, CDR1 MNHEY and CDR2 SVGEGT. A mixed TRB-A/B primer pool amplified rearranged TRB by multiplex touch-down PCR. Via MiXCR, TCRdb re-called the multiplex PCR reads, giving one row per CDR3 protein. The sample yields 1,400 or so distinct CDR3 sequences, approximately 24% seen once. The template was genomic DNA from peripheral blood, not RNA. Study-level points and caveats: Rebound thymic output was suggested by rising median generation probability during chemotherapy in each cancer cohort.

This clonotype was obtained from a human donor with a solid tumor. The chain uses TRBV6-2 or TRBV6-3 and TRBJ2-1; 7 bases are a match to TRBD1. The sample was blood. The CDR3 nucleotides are TGTGCCAGCAGTTGGACAGGAGGTTCCGATGAGCAGTTCTTC. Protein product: CASSWTGGSDEQFF.